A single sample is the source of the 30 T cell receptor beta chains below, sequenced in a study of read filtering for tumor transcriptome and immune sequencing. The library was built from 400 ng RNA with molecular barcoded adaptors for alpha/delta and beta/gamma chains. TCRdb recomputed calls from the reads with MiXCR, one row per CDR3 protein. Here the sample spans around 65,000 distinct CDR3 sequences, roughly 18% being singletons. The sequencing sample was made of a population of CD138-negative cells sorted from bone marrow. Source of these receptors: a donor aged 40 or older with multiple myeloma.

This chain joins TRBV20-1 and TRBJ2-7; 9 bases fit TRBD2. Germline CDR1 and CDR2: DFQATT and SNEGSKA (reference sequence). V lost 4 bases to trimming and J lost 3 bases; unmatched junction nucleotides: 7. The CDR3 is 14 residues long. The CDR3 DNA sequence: TGCAGTGCTACCCCGACTAGCGGATTCTACGAGCAGTACTTC. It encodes CSATPTSGFYEQYF.

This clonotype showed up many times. In DNA, the CDR3 is TGTGCCTGGAGTGTACAGGGGGATCAGCCCCAGCATTTT. This gives the protein CAWSVQGDQPQHF. The genes are TRBV30 and TRBJ1-5; 8 nucleotides match TRBD1. Germline CDR1 GTSNPN, CDR2 SVGIG (reference sequence). J gave up 5 bases and V 0 bases, and 0 bases lay outside the gene matches. The CDR3 runs 13 residues.

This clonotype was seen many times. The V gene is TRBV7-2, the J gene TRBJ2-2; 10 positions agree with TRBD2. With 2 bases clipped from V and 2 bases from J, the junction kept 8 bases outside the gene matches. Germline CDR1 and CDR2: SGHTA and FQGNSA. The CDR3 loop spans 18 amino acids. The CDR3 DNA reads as TGTGCCAGCAGCTTAACCCTACTAGCGGGGAAAAACACCGGGGAGCTGTTTTTT. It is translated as CASSLTLLAGKNTGELFF.

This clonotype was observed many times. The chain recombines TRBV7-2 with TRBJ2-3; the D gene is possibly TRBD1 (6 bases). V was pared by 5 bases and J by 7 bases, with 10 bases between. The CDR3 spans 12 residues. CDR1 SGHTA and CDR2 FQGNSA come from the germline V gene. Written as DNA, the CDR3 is TGTGCCAGCAGCGTACAGGGTTATACGCAGTATTTT. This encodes CASSVQGYTQYF.

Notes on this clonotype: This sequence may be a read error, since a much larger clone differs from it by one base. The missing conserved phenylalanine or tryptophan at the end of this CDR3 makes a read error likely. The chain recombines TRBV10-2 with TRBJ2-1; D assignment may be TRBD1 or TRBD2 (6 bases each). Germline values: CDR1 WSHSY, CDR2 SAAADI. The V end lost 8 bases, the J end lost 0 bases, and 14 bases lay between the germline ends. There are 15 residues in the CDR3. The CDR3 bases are TGCGCCAGCGGGCAGGGGAGGAGCTCCTACAATGAGCAGTTCCTC. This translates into CASGQGRSSYNEQFL.

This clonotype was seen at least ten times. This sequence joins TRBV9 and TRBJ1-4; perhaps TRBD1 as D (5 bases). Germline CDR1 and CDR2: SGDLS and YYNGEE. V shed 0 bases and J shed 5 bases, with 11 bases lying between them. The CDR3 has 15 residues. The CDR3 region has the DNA TGTGCCAGCAGCGTAGCCGGCCGGGGGAATGAAAAACTGTTTTTT. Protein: CASSVAGRGNEKLFF. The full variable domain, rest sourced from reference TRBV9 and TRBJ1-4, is DSGVTQTPKHLITATGQRVTLRCSPRSGDLSVYWYQQSLDQGLQFLIQYYNGEERAKGNILERFSAQQFPDLHSELNLSSLELGDSALYFCASSVAGRGNEKLFFGSGTQLSVL.

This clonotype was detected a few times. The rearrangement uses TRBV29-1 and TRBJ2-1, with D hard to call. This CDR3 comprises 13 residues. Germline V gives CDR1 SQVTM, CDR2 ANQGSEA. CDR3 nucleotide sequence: TGCAGTGATACAGCAATCCCCTACAATGAGCAGTTCTTC. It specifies CSDTAIPYNEQFF.

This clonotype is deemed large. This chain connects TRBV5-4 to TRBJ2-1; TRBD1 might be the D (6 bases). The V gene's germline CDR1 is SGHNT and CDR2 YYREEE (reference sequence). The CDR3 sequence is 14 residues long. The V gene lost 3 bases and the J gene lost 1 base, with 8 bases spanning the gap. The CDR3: CASSSDSSYNEQFF. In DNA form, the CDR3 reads TGTGCCAGCAGCTCGGACAGTTCCTACAATGAGCAGTTCTTC.

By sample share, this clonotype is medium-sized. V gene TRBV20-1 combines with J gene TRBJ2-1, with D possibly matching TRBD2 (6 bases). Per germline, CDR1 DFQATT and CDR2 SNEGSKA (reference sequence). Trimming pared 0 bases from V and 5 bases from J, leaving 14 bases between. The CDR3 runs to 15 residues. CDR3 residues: CSARDHRRDHNEQFF. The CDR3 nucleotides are TGCAGTGCTAGAGATCACCGGAGGGATCACAATGAGCAGTTCTTC.

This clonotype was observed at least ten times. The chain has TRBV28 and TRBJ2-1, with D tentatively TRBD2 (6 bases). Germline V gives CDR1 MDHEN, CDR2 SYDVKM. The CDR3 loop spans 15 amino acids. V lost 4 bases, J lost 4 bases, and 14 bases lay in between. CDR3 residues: CASSSSRDFYNEQFF. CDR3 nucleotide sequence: TGTGCCAGCAGTTCCTCCCGGGACTTTTACAATGAGCAGTTCTTC.

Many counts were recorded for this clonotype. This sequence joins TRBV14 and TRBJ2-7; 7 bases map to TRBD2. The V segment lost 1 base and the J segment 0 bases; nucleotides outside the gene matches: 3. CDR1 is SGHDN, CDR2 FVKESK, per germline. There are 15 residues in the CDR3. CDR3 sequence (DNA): TGTGCCAGCAGCCAAGGTCCGGGGGGCTCCTACGAGCAGTACTTC. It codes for CASSQGPGGSYEQYF.

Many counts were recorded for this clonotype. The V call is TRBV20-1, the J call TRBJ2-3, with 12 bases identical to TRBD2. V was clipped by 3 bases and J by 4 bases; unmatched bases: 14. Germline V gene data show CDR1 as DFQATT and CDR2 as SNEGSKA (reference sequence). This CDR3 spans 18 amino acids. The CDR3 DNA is TGCAGTGCTAGGGGTTTGCTAGCGGGAGGGTTCAATCCAGATACGCAGTATTTT. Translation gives CSARGLLAGGFNPDTQYF.

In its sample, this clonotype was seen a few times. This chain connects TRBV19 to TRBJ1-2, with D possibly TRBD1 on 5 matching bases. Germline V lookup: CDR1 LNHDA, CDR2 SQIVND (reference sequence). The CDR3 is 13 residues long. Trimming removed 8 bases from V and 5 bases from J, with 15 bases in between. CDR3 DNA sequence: TGTGCCAGTTCCATCGGGGGACCGTATGGCTACACCTTC. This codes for CASSIGGPYGYTF.

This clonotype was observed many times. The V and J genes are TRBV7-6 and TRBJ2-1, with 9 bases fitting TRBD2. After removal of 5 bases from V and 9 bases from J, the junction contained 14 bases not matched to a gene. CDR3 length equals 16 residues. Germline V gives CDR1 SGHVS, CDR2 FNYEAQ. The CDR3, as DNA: TGTGCCAGCAGCCAAAGGCTAGCGGGGACCTCTCCTGAGCAGTTCTTC. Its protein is CASSQRLAGTSPEQFF.

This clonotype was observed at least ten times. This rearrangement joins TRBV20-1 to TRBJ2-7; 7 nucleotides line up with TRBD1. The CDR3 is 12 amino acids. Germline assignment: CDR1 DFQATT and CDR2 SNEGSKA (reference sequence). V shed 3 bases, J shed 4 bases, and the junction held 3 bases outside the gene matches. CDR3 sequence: CSARTGSYEQYF. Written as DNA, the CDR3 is TGCAGTGCTAGGACAGGGTCTTACGAGCAGTACTTC.

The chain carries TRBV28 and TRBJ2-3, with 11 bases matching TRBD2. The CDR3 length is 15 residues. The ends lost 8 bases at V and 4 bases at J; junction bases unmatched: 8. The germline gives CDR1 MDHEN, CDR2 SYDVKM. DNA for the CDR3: TGTGCCAGCTGTGTACTACTAGCGGGAGCAGATACGCAGTATTTT. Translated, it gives CASCVLLAGADTQYF.

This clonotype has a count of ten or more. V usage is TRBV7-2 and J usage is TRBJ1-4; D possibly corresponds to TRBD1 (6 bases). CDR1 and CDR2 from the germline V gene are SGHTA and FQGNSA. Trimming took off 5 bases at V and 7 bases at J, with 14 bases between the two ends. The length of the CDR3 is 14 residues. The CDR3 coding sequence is TGTGCCAGCAGCCTTCAGGGGATCGGTGAAAAACTGTTTTTT. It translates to CASSLQGIGEKLFF.

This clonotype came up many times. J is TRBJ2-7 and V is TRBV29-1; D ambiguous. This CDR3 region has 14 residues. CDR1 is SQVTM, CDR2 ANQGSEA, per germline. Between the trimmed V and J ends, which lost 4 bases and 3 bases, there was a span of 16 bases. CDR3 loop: CSVVTARGYYEQYF. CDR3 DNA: TGCAGCGTTGTCACCGCGCGTGGATACTACGAGCAGTACTTC.

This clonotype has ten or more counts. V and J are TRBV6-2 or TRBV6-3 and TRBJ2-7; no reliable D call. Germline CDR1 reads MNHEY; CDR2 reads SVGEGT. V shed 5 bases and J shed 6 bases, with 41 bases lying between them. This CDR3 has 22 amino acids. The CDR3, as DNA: TGTGCCAGCAGTGAAAGATATGAAGCATGGGTCGCGAAAAGCCATAGTTTTCGCGAGCAGTACTTC. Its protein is CASSERYEAWVAKSHSFREQYF.

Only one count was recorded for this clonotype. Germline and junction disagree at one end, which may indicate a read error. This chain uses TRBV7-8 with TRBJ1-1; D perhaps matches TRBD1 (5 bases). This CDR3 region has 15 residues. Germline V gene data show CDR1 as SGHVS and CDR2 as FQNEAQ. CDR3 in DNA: TGTGCCAGCTGCTTAGTCGGGGCCCCGAACGCTGAAGCTTTCTTT. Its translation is CASCLVGAPNAEAFF.

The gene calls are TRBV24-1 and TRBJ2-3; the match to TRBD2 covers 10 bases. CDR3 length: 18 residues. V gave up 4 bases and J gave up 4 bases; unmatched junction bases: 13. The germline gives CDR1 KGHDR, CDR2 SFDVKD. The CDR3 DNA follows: TGTGCCACCAGTGAACCCACTAGCGGGAATGCGTGGGCAGATACGCAGTATTTT. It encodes CATSEPTSGNAWADTQYF.

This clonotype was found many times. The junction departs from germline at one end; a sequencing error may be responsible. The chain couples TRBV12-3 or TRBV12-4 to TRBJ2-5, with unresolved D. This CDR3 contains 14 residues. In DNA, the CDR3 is TGTGCCAGTAGTTTCACCTCGTCCGGAGAGACCCAGTACTTC. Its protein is CASSFTSSGETQYF.

CDR3 sequence reads: CASSFELAVTGELFF. Written as DNA, the CDR3 is TGTGCCAGCAGTTTTGAACTAGCGGTCACCGGGGAGCTGTTTTTT. V usage is TRBV12-3 or TRBV12-4 and J usage is TRBJ2-2, with TRBD2 identical over 8 bases. The CDR3 is 15 residues long. V was clipped by 3 bases and J by 4 bases; unmatched bases: 4.

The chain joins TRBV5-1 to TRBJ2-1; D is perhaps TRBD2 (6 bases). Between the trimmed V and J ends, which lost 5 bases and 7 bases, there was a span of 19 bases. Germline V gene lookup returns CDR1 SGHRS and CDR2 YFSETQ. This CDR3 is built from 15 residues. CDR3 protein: CASRRETGLANEQFF. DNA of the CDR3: TGCGCCAGCAGACGGGAGACGGGACTTGCTAATGAGCAGTTCTTC. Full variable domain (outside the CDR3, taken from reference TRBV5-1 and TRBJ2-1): KAGVTQTPRYLIKTRGQQVTLSCSPISGHRSVSWYQQTPGQGLQFLFEYFSETQRNKGNFPGRFSGRQFSNSRSEMNVSTLELGDSALYLCASRRETGLANEQFFGPGTRLTVL.

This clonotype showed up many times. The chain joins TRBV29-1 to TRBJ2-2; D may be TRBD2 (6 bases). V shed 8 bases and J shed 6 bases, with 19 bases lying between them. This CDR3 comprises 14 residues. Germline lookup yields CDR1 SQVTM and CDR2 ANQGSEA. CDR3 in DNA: TGCAGCCAACATCCCGGTGGGGAGGCCGGGGAGCTGTTTTTT. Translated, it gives CSQHPGGEAGELFF.

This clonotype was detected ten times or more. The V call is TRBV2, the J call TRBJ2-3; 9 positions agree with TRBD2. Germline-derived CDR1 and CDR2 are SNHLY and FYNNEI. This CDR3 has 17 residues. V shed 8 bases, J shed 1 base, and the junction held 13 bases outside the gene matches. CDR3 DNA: TGTGCCAGCCGACTCGGGGCTCTAGCGGGACGCACAGATACGCAGTATTTT. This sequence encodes CASRLGALAGRTDTQYF.

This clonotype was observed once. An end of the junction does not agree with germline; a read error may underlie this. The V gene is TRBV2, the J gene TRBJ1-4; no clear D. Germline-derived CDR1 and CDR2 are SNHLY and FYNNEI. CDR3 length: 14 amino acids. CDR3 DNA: TGTGCCAGCAGCCTCAACTCCGCTAATGAAAAACTGTCTTTT. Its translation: CASSLNSANEKLSF. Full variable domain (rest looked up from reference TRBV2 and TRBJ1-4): EPEVTQTPSHQVTQMGQEVILRCVPISNHLYFYWYRQILGQKVEFLVSFYNNEISEKSEIFDDQFSVERPDGSNFTLKIRSTKLEDSAMYFCASSLNSANEKLSFGSGTQLSVL.

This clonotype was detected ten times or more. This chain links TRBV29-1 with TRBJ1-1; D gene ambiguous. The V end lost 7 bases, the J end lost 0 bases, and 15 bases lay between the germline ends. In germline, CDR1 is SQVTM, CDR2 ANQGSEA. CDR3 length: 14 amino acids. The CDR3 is CSASRRLMNTEAFF. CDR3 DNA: TGCAGCGCCTCGAGGCGACTCATGAACACTGAAGCTTTCTTT.

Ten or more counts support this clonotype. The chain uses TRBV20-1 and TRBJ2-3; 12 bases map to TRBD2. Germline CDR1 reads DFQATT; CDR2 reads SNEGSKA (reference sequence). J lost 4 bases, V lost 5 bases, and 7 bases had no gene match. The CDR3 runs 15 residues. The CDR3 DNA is TGCAGTGCTGGCCCCACTAGCGGGAGGCCAGATACGCAGTATTTT. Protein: CSAGPTSGRPDTQYF.

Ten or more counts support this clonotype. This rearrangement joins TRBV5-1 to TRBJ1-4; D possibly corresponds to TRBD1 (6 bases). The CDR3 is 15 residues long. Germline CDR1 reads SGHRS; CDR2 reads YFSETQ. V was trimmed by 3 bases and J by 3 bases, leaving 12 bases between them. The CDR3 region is CASSSLTGSNEKLFF. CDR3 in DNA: TGCGCCAGCAGCTCTTTGACAGGCTCTAATGAAAAACTGTTTTTT.